This TCR beta chain appears in the sequencing data of a study of radiation and T cells in renal cell carcinoma. Study as a whole: Nephrectomy followed 15 Gy stereotactic body radiation by 4 weeks.

Findings and caveats of the study: Baseline intratumoral clonotype presence is unknown without pretreatment biopsies.

The time point: baseline pretreatment blood. Described treatment: 15 Gy SBRT to primary tumor, nephrectomy 4 weeks later. Radiation-treated patients gave blood at baseline, week 2 and week 4. The patient's renal cell carcinoma had clear cell pathology. Between the trimmed V and J ends, which lost 8 bases and 0 bases, there was a span of 11 bases. Germline CDR1 and CDR2: SEHNR and FQNEAQ (reference sequence). The CDR3 loop spans 14 amino acids. A word on this clone: The target antigen is unknown.

Assay used: immunoSEQ multiplex PCR; TCRdb lists only in-frame clones, some missing. Of approximately 110,000 clones in the sample, roughly four fifths are singletons; the top ten hold approximately 3%. The TCR was taken from a woman aged 60-75 years with renal cell carcinoma. This sample comprised blood, obtained from a patient whose treatment included radiotherapy and nephrectomy. The chain is built from TRBV7-9 and TRBJ2-1; D not certain. The chain's CDR3 is CASEVGSSYNEQFF. The CDR3 DNA sequence: TGTGCCAGCGAGGTCGGAAGCTCCTACAATGAGCAGTTCTTC.